This T cell receptor beta chain was retrieved from a study of blood T cell repertoires in COVID-19. About the study: The United States, Italy and Spain supplied acute and convalescent COVID-19 samples.

Germline V gene sequence: CDR1 MNHEY, CDR2 SVGAGI. The ends lost 6 bases at V and 5 bases at J; junction bases unmatched: 7. The CDR3 runs 15 residues. Libraries were prepared by immunoSEQ multiplex PCR; TCRdb keeps only in-frame clonotypes and omits some of them. The data hold roughly 120,000 clones, with 55% to 75% observed a single time. The clonotype was recovered from a human donor with acute or convalescent COVID-19. The donor label of this sample is uncertain. V is TRBV6-5 and J is TRBJ2-1, with 10 nucleotides matching TRBD2. Sequenced: peripheral blood. The CDR3, as DNA: TGTGCCAGCAGGCAAGAGCGGGGGGGACACAATGAGCAGTTCTTC. Protein: CASRQERGGHNEQFF.